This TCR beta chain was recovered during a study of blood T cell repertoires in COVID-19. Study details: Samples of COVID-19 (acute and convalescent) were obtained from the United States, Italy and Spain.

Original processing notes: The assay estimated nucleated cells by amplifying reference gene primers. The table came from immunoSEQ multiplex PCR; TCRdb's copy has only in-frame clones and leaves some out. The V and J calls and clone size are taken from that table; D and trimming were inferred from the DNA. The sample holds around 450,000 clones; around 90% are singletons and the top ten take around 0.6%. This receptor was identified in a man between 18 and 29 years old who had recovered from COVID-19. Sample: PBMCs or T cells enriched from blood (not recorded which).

The CDR3: CAWTRSKETQYF. DNA for the CDR3: TGTGCCTGGACCAGATCGAAAGAGACCCAGTACTTC. The genes are TRBV30 and TRBJ2-5; D ambiguous. V lost 4 bases to trimming and J lost 3 bases, with 9 bases between them. This CDR3 spans 12 amino acids. Germline lookup yields CDR1 GTSNPN and CDR2 SVGIG (reference sequence).